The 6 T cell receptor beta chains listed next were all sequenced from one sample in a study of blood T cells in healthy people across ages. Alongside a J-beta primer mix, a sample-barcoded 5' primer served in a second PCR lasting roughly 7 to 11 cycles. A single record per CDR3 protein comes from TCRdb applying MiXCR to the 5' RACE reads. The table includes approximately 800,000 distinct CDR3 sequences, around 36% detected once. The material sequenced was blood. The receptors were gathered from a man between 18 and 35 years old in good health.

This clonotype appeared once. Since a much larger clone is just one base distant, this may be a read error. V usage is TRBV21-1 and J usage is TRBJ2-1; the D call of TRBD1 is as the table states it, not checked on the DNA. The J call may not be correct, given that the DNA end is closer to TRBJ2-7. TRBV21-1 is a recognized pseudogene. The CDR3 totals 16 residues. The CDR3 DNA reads TGTGCCAGCAGCACGATACAGGGGAGCTCCTACAATGAGCAGTACTTC. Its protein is CASSTIQGSSYNEQYF.

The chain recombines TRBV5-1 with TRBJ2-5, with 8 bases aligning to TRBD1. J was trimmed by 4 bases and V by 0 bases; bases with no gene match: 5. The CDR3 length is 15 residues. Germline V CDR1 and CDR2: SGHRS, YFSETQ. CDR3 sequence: CASSLDRTGPETQYF. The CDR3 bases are TGCGCCAGCAGCTTGGATCGGACAGGGCCAGAGACCCAGTACTTC.

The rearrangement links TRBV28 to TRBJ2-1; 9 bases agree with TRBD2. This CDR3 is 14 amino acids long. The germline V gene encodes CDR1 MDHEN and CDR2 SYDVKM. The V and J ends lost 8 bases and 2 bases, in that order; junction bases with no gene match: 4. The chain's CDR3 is CASHPSGAYNEQFF. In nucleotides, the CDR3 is TGTGCCAGCCACCCTAGCGGGGCCTACAATGAGCAGTTCTTC.

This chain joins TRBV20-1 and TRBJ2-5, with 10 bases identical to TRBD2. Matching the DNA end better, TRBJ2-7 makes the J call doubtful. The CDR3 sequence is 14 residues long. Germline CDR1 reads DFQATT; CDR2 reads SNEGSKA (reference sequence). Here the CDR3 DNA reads TGCAGTGCGCCTAGCGGGAGCGCATCATACGAGCAGTACTTC. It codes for CSAPSGSASYEQYF.

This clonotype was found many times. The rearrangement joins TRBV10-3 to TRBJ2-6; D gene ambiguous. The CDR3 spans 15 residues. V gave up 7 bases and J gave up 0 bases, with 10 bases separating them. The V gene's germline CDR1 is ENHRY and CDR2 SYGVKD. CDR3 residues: CAITETNSGANVLTF. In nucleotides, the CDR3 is TGTGCCATCACCGAGACAAACTCTGGGGCCAACGTCCTGACTTTC.

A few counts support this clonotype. The CDR3 sequence: CASSLGGTGGGYTF. The CDR3 DNA reads TGTGCCAGCAGCTTAGGAGGGACAGGGGGTGGCTACACCTTC. The V and J genes are TRBV7-2 and TRBJ1-2, with TRBD1 matching over 11 bases. V shed 1 base and J 7 bases; nucleotides not matched to a gene: 2. The CDR3 runs to 14 residues. CDR1 and CDR2 from the germline V gene are SGHTA and FQGNSA. The full variable domain, completed using reference TRBV7-2 and TRBJ1-2, is GAGVSQSPSNKVTEKGKDVELRCDPISGHTALYWYRQSLGQGLEFLIYFQGNSAPDKSGLPSDRFSAERTGGSVSTLTIQRTQQEDSAVYLCASSLGGTGGGYTFGSGTRLTVV.